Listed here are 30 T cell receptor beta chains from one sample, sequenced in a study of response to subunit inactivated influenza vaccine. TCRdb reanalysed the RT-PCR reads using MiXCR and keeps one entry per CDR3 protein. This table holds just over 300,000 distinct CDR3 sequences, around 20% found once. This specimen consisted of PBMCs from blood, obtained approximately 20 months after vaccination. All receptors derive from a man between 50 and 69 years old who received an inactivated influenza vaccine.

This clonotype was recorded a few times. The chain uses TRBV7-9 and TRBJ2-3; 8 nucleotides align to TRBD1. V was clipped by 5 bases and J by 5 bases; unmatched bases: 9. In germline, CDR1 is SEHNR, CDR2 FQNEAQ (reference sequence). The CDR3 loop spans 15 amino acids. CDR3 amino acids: CASSANRGRKDTQYF. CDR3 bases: TGTGCCAGCAGCGCCAACAGGGGGAGGAAAGATACGCAGTATTTT.

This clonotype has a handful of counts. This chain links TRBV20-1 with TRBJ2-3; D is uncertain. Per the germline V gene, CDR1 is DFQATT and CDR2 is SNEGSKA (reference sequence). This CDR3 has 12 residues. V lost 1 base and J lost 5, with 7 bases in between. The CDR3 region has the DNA TGCAGTGCTAGAGTCCTAGGAGATACGCAGTATTTT. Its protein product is CSARVLGDTQYF.

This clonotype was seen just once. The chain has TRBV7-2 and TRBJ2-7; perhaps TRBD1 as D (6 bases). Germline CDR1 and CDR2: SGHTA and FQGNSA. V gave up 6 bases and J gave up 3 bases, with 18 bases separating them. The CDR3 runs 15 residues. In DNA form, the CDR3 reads TGTGCCAGCAGTCCAAGGGTGGACAGAATCTACGAGCAGTACTTC. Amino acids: CASSPRVDRIYEQYF.

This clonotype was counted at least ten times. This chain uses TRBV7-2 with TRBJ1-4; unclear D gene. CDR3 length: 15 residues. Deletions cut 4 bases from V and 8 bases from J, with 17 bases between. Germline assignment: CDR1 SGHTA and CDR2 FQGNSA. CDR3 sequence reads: CASSSFPVSVEKLFF. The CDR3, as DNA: TGTGCCAGCAGCTCATTCCCAGTTTCTGTGGAAAAACTGTTTTTT.

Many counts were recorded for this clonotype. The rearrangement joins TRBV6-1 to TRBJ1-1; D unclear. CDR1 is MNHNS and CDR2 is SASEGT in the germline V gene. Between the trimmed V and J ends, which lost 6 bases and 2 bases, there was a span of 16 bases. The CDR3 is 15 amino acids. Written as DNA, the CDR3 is TGTGCCAGCAGACGTAGGAGGCCGGTTAACACTGAAGCTTTCTTT. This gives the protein CASRRRRPVNTEAFF.

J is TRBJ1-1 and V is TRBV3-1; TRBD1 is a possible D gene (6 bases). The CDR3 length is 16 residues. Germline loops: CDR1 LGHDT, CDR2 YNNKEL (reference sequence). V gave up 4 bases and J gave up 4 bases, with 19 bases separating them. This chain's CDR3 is CASSPHGGGAGTEAFF. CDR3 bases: TGTGCCAGCAGCCCCCACGGGGGGGGGGCGGGCACTGAAGCTTTCTTT. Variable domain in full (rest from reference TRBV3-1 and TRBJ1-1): DTAVSQTPKYLVTQMGNDKSIKCEQNLGHDTMYWYKQDSKKFLKIMFSYNNKELIINETVPNRFSPKSPDKAHLNLHINSLELGDSAVYFCASSPHGGGAGTEAFFGQGTRLTVV.

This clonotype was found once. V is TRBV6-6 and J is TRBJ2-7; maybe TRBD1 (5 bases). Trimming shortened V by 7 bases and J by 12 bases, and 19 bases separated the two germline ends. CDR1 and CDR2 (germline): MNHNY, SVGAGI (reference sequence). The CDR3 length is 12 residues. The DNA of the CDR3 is TGTGCCAGCACTTCTCAAAAGGGGAAGAGGTACTTC. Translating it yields CASTSQKGKRYF.

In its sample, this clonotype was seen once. The CDR3 DNA follows: TGCGCCAGCAGCCAAACTCAACAGGAGGGGGTAACGAGTACGCAGTATTTT. It is translated as CASSQTQQEGVTSTQYF. The rearrangement links TRBV4-1 to TRBJ2-3; perhaps D is TRBD1 or TRBD2 (6 bases each). The germline CDR1 and CDR2 sequences are MGHRA and YSYEKL. This CDR3 is built from 17 residues. Trimming removed 2 bases at V and 8 bases at J, with 23 bases between.

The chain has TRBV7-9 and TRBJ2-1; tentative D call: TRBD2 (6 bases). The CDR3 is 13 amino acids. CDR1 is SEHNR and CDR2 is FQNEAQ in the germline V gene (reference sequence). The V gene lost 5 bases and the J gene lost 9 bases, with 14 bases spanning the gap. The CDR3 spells CASSRTTLGEQFF. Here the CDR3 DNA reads TGTGCCAGCAGCCGGACTACTCTGGGTGAGCAGTTCTTC.

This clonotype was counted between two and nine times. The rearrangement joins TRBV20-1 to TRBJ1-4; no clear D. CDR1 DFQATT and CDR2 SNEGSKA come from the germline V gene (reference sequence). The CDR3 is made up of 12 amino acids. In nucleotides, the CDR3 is TGCAGCACCAGGCAAACTAATGAAAAACTGTTTTTT. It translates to CSTRQTNEKLFF.

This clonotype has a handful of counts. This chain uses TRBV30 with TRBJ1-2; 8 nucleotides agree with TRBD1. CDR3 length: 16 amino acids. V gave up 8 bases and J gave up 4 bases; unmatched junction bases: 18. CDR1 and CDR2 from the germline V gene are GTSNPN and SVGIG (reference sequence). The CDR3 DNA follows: TGTGCCAGAACGAGGACAGGGCGGATTGAGCCCTATGGCTACACCTTC. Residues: CARTRTGRIEPYGYTF.

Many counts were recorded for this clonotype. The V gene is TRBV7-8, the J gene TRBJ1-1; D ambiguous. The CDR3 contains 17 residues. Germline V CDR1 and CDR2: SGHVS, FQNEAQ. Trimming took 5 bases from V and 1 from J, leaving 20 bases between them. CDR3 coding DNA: TGTGCCAGCAGCGGAGGCGTTGGGTGGCAGAGGAACACTGAAGCTTTCTTT. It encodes CASSGGVGWQRNTEAFF.

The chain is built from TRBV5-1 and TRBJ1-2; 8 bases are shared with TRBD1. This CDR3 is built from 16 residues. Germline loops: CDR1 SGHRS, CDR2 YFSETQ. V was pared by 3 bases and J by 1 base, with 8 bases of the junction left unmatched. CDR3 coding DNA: TGCGCCAGCAGCTGGTTTCAGGGGGCGCGTAACTATGGCTACACCTTC. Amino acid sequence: CASSWFQGARNYGYTF.

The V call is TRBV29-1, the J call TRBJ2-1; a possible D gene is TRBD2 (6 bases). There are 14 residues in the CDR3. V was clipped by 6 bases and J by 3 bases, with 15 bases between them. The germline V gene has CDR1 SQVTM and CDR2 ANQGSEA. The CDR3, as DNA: TGCAGCGTACACCCACGGGGGTTCTACAATGAGCAGTTCTTC. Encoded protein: CSVHPRGFYNEQFF.

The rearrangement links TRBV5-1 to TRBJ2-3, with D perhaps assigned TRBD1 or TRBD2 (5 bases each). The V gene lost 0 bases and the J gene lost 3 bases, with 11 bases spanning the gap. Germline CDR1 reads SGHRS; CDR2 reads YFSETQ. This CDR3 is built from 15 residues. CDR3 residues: CASSLEVGVTDTQYF. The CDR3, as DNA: TGCGCCAGCAGCTTGGAGGTGGGGGTTACAGATACGCAGTATTTT.

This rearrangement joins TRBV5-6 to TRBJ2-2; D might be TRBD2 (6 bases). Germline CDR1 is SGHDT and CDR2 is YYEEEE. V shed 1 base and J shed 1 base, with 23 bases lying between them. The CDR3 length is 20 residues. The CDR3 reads CASSLFKPTGSLENTGELFF. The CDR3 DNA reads TGTGCCAGCAGCTTGTTTAAACCTACCGGGAGCCTTGAGAACACCGGGGAGCTGTTTTTT.

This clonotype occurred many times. CDR3 nucleotide sequence: TGCGCCAGCAGCCAAGATGAAGGAAAAACGTTGCAGGGCAGGCATTTT. This sequence encodes CASSQDEGKTLQGRHF. This chain uses TRBV4-1 with TRBJ1-5, with a weak D call TRBD1 (5 bases). Germline V gene data show CDR1 as MGHRA and CDR2 as YSYEKL. This CDR3 is 16 amino acids long. The V end lost 0 bases, the J end lost 15 bases, and 24 bases lay between the germline ends.

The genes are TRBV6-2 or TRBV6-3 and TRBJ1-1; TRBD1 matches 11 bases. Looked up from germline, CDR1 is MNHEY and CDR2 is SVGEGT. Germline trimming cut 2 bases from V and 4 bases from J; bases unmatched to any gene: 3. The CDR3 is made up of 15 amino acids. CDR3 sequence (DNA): TGTGCCAGCAGTTACGGGACAGGGGGTTCCACTGAAGCTTTCTTT. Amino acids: CASSYGTGGSTEAFF.

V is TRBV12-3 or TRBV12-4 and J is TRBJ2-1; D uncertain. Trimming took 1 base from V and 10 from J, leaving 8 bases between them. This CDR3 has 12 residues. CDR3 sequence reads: CASSLGLIEQFF. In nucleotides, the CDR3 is TGTGCCAGCAGTTTAGGCCTTATAGAGCAGTTCTTC.

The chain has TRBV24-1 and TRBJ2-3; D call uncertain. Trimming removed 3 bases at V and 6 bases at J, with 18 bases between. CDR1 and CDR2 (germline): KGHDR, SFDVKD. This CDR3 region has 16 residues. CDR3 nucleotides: TGTGCCACCAGTGATAAAGGACCCATCCTTGGGGATACGCAGTATTTT. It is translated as CATSDKGPILGDTQYF.

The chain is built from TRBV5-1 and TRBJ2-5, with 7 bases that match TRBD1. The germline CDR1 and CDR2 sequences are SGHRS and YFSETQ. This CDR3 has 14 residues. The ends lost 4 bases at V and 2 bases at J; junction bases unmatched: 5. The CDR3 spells CASSPGQKQETQYF. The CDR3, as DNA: TGCGCCAGCAGCCCGGGACAGAAACAAGAGACCCAGTACTTC.

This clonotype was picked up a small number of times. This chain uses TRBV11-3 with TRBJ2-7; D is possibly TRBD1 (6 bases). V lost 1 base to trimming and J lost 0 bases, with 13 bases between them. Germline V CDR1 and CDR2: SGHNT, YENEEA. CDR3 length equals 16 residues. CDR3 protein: CASSLVSNRVSYEQYF. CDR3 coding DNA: TGTGCCAGCAGCTTAGTCTCGAACAGGGTCTCCTACGAGCAGTACTTC. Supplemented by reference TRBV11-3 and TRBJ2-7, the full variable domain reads EAGVVQSPRYKIIEKKQPVAFWCNPISGHNTLYWYLQNLGQGPELLIRYENEEAVDDSQLPKDRFSAERLKGVDSTLKIQPAELGDSAVYLCASSLVSNRVSYEQYFGPGTRLTVT.

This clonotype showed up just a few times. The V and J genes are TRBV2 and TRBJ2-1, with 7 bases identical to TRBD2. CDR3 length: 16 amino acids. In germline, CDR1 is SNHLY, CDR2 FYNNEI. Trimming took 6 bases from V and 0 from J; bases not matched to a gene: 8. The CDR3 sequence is CASRAGGRSSYNEQFF. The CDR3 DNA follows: TGTGCCAGCAGAGCCGGGGGGAGGAGCTCCTACAATGAGCAGTTCTTC.

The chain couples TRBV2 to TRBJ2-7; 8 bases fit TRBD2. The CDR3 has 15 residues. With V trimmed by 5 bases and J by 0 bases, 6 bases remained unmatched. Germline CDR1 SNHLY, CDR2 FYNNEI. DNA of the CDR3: TGTGCCAGCAGTTTCGAGCGGGGGAGCTCCTACGAGCAGTACTTC. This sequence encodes CASSFERGSSYEQYF. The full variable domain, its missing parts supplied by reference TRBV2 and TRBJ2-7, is EPEVTQTPSHQVTQMGQEVILRCVPISNHLYFYWYRQILGQKVEFLVSFYNNEISEKSEIFDDQFSVERPDGSNFTLKIRSTKLEDSAMYFCASSFERGSSYEQYFGPGTRLTVT.

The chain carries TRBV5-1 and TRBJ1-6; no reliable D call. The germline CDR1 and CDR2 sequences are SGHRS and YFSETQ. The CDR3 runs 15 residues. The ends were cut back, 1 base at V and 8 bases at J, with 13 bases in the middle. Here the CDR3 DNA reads TGCGCCAGCAGCTTGAGCCAACCTTCGGATTCACCCCTCCACTTT. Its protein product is CASSLSQPSDSPLHF.

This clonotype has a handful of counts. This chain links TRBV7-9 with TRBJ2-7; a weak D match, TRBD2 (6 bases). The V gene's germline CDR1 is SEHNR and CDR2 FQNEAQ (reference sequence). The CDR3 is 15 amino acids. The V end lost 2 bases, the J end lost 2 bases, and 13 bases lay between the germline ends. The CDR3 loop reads CASSLMLSGAYEQYF. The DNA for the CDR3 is TGTGCCAGCAGCTTAATGCTTAGCGGAGCCTACGAGCAGTACTTC.

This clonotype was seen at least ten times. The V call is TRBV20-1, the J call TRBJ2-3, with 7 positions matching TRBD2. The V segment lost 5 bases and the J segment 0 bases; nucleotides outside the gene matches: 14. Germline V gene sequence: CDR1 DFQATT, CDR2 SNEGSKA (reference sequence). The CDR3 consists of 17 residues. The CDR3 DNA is TGCAGTGCTGAGGCCCAGGGTGGCGGGGGAAGCACAGATACGCAGTATTTT. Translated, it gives CSAEAQGGGGSTDTQYF.

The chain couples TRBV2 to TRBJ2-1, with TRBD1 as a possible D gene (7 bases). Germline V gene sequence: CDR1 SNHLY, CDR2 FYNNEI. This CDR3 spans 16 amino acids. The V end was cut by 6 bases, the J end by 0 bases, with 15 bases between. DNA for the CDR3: TGTGCCAGCAGACAGGGGACTCCAAGCTCCTACAATGAGCAGTTCTTC. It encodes CASRQGTPSSYNEQFF.

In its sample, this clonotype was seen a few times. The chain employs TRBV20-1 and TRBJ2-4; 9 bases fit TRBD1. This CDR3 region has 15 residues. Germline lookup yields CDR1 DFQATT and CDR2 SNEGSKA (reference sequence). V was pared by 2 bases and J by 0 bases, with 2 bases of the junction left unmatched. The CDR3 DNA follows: TGCAGTGCTAGACAACAGGGGGCAGCCAAAAACATTCAGTACTTC. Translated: CSARQQGAAKNIQYF.

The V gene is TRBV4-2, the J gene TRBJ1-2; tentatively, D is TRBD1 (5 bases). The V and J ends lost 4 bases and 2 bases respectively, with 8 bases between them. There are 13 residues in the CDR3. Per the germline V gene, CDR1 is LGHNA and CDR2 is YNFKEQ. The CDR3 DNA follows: TGTGCCAGCAGCCGGGGGGAAAACTATGGCTACACCTTC. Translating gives CASSRGENYGYTF.